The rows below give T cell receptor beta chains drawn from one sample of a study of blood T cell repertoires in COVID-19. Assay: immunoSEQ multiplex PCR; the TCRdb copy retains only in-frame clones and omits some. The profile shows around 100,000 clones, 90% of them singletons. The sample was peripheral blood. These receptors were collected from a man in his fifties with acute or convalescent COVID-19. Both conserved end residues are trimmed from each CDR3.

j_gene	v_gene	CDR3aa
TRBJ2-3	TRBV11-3	ASSSLGLGGIDTDTQY
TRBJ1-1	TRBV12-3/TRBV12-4	ASSLQVNTEAF
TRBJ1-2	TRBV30	AWSVRGASTGYT
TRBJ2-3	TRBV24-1	ATRGPGSTDTQY
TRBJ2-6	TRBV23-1	ASSRFFSGANVLT
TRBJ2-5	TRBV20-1	SASITSGIGETQY
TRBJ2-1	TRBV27	ASSKRLAGGPVNSEQF
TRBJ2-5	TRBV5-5	ASSLVPTGGGETQY
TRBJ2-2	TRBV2	ASSERTGGGGELF
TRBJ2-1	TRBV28	ASSFVGGGRNEQF
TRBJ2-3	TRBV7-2	ASSWGTGAGDTQY
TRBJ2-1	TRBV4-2	ASSQEPSSYNEQF
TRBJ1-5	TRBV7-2	ASSLVAQGNQPQH
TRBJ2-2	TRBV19	ASSIIGSANTGELF
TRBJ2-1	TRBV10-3	ATADWEGEQF
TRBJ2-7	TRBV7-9	ASSLSSTSGSDEQY
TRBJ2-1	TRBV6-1	ASSEGQGRSEQF
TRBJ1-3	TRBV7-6	ASSLDPGPGNTIY
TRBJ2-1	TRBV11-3	ASSLVIAGTSNEQF
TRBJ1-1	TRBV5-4	ASSSRTEAF
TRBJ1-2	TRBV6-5	ASRGQTTNYGYT
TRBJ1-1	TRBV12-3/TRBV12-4	ASSQGSEAF
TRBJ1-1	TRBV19	ASSIATGSNTEAF
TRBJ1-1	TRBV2	ASSDVITEAF
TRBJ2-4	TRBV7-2	ASSFTSVAGVGKNIQY
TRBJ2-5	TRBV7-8	ASSPREQFQETQY
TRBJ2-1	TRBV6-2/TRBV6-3	ASSLRDTENEQF
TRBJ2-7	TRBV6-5	ASRDTSGPVYEQY
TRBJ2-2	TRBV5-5	ASSLEDRGFGTGELF
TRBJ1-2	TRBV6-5	ASSRGLGGYT
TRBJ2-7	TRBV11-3	ASLGTGNYEQY
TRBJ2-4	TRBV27	ASSFGQWPNIQY
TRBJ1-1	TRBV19	ASSDGTRRNTEAF
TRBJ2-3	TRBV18	ASSADAGDTQY
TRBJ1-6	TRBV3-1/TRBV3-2	ASSQGQGIFSPLH
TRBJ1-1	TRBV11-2	ASSSRAGGVGTEAF
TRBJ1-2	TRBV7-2	ASSLVNGYT
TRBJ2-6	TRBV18	ASSPSVNPGANVLT
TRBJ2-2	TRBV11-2	ASSPQGQITGELF
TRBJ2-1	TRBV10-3	AISESGAGEARSYNEQF
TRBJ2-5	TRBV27	ASSFMGQQETQY
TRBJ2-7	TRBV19	ASSRDRGYEQY
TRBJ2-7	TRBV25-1	ASSEGPGQGQRAYEQY
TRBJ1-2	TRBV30	AWSGTGYGYT
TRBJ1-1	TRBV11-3	ASSPPGQGWEYAEAF